One and the same sample provided the 30 T cell receptor beta chains below, sequenced in a study of T cells in localized non-small cell lung cancer. Clones were sequenced by immunoSEQ multiplex PCR, and TCRdb holds only the in-frame ones, with some missing. Here the sample spans approximately 72,000 clones, 84% being singletons. Source: peripheral blood, taken before any cancer treatment. These receptor sequences come from a female donor at least 60 years old with stage I lung adenocarcinoma.

The J gene is TRBJ1-5, the V gene TRBV30; 11 bases agree with TRBD1. The V and J ends lost 4 bases and 7 bases, in that order; junction bases with no gene match: 6. From germline, CDR1 is GTSNPN and CDR2 SVGIG (reference sequence). The CDR3 runs to 14 residues. The CDR3 protein is CAWTRTGGSQPQHF. The CDR3 coding sequence is TGTGCCTGGACAAGGACAGGGGGCAGCCAGCCCCAGCATTTT. Based on the CDR3 plus reference TRBV30 and TRBJ1-5, the full variable domain is SQTIHQWPATLVQPVGSPLSLECTVEGTSNPNLYWYRQAAGRGLQLLFYSVGIGQISSEVPQNLSASRPQDRQFILSSKKLLLSDSGFYLCAWTRTGGSQPQHFGDGTRLSIL.

The chain joins TRBV7-9 to TRBJ2-7; D is unclear. The CDR3 consists of 11 residues. Germline V gene lookup returns CDR1 SEHNR and CDR2 FQNEAQ (reference sequence). V was clipped by 3 bases and J by 8 bases, with 8 bases between them. Here the CDR3 DNA reads TGTGCCAGCAGCTTGACACTCCAGCAGTACTTC. This gives the protein CASSLTLQQYF.

The J gene is TRBJ2-5, the V gene TRBV5-4, with TRBD1 matching 7 bases. CDR1 SGHNT and CDR2 YYREEE come from the germline V gene (reference sequence). Trimming removed 4 bases from V and 2 bases from J; junction bases left unmatched: 5. CDR3 length: 14 residues. The CDR3 spells CASSKKTGQETQYF. The CDR3 DNA follows: TGTGCCAGCAGCAAAAAGACAGGGCAAGAGACCCAGTACTTC.

This chain connects TRBV19 to TRBJ2-5; D uncertain. In germline, CDR1 is LNHDA, CDR2 SQIVND (reference sequence). The CDR3 consists of 14 residues. Trimming stripped 2 bases from V and 5 bases from J, with 12 bases between. The CDR3 spells CASSIFGGGETQYF. Written as DNA, the CDR3 is TGTGCCAGTAGTATATTCGGCGGTGGGGAGACCCAGTACTTC.

The count of this clone is one. The chain is built from TRBV19 and TRBJ1-5; no firm D call. The CDR3 covers 15 residues. The germline V gene encodes CDR1 LNHDA and CDR2 SQIVND (reference sequence). V was trimmed by 5 bases and J by 1 base, leaving 12 bases between them. CDR3 residues: CASSPGEVSNQPQHF. The DNA of the CDR3 is TGTGCCAGTAGTCCCGGGGAGGTCAGCAATCAGCCCCAGCATTTT.

Details on this clone: The junction differs from germline at one of its ends, possibly a read error. Other DNA sequences of this sample code for an identical CDR3. The chain combines TRBV6-1 with TRBJ2-5; D is possibly TRBD1 (6 bases). The germline CDR1 and CDR2 sequences are MNHNS and SASEGT. The CDR3 spans 16 residues. CDR3 region: CASSEARTARTETQYF. The CDR3 nucleotides are TGCGCCAGCAGTGAAGCGCGGACAGCGAGAACGGAGACCCAGTACTTC.

This clone was detected only once. The rearrangement joins TRBV19 to TRBJ1-2; TRBD1 matches at 9 bases. The CDR3 length is 17 residues. The J segment lost 6 bases and the V segment lost 5 bases, leaving 16 bases of the junction unmatched. Germline V gene sequence: CDR1 LNHDA, CDR2 SQIVND (reference sequence). DNA for the CDR3: TGTGCCAGTAGTCTGGGGACAGGGCCCGTAGATAGTAATGGCTACACCTTC. Protein product: CASSLGTGPVDSNGYTF.

V and J are TRBV7-8 and TRBJ1-1; weak D call: TRBD1 (5 bases). Germline V gene data show CDR1 as SGHVS and CDR2 as FQNEAQ. The length of the CDR3 is 13 residues. V was clipped by 5 bases and J by 5 bases, with 12 bases between them. In DNA, the CDR3 is TGTGCCAGCAGCCTGATTCGGGGGACTGAAGCTTTCTTT. Translation: CASSLIRGTEAFF.

This clone has a single count. A much larger clone lies one base from this, so it may be a read error. The chain has TRBV5-4 and TRBJ2-7; no clear D gene. V was trimmed by 4 bases and J by 3 bases, leaving 8 bases between them. Germline CDR1 SGHNT, CDR2 YYREEE (reference sequence). CDR3 length: 12 amino acids. The CDR3 nucleotides are TGTGCCAGCAGCCTGGACGGCTACGAGCAGTACTTC. Protein sequence: CASSLDGYEQYF.

This chain connects TRBV6-6 to TRBJ2-5, with 10 bases lining up with TRBD1. The length of the CDR3 is 15 residues. V lost 2 bases and J lost 3; bases outside the gene matches: 3. The germline V gene has CDR1 MNHNY and CDR2 SVGAGI (reference sequence). Here the CDR3 DNA reads TGTGCCAGCAGTTACGGGGGGACAGGGGAAGAGACCCAGTACTTC. Its protein is CASSYGGTGEETQYF.

This chain connects TRBV5-6 to TRBJ2-7, with 9 bases aligning to TRBD1. V shed 4 bases and J 6 bases; nucleotides not matched to a gene: 2. Germline V gene sequence: CDR1 SGHDT, CDR2 YYEEEE. The CDR3 sequence is 12 residues long. CDR3 sequence: CASSEDRGEQYF. DNA for the CDR3: TGTGCCAGCAGCGAGGACAGGGGCGAGCAGTACTTC.

CDR3 bases: TGTGCCAGCAGCCGACAGGGGGCGCAGGATGGCTACACCTTC. This encodes CASSRQGAQDGYTF. V usage is TRBV6-5 and J usage is TRBJ1-2, with 10 bases matching TRBD1. V was clipped by 6 bases and J by 6 bases; unmatched bases: 7. The CDR3 is 14 amino acids. Germline lookup yields CDR1 MNHEY and CDR2 SVGAGI.

This chain uses TRBV18 with TRBJ2-5; D call uncertain. Germline V gene data show CDR1 as KGHSH and CDR2 as LQKENI. V gave up 6 bases and J gave up 4 bases, with 6 bases separating them. This CDR3 spans 11 amino acids. CDR3 sequence reads: CASSSGETQYF. CDR3 sequence (DNA): TGTGCCAGCTCCTCAGGAGAGACCCAGTACTTC.

The chain recombines TRBV4-2 with TRBJ2-1; the D gene is possibly TRBD1 (7 bases). The germline CDR1 and CDR2 sequences are LGHNA and YNFKEQ. The V and J ends lost 1 base and 10 bases respectively, with 11 bases between them. The CDR3 consists of 13 residues. The CDR3 spells CASSQVQGGEQFF. The CDR3 DNA reads TGTGCCAGCAGCCAAGTTCAGGGGGGAGAGCAGTTCTTC.

V gene TRBV29-1 combines with J gene TRBJ1-2; D remains unclear. Germline loops: CDR1 SQVTM, CDR2 ANQGSEA. Deletions cut 3 bases from V and 7 bases from J, with 3 bases between. The CDR3 extends over 9 amino acids. CDR3 sequence reads: CSVDGGYTF. The CDR3 DNA is TGCAGCGTTGATGGTGGCTACACCTTC.

V gene TRBV7-8 combines with J gene TRBJ1-2, with 12 bases aligning to TRBD1. Looked up from germline, CDR1 is SGHVS and CDR2 is FQNEAQ. V was pared by 4 bases and J by 8 bases, with 5 bases of the junction left unmatched. The CDR3 has 14 residues. CDR3 loop: CASSSLGQGAGYTF. The CDR3 DNA follows: TGTGCCAGCAGCTCTCTGGGACAGGGGGCGGGCTACACCTTC.

The chain links TRBV7-3 to TRBJ2-1, with D unresolved. Looked up from germline, CDR1 is SGHTA and CDR2 is FQGTGA. Trimming took off 1 base at V and 8 bases at J, with 15 bases between the two ends. The CDR3 consists of 15 residues. CDR3 sequence reads: CASSLSPLTVHEQFF. For the CDR3, the DNA is TGTGCCAGCAGCTTAAGTCCCCTCACAGTGCATGAGCAGTTCTTC.

This rearrangement joins TRBV19 to TRBJ2-2; 7 nucleotides align to TRBD1. CDR3 length: 15 residues. J gave up 4 bases and V 3 bases, and 5 bases lay outside the gene matches. Germline V gene sequence: CDR1 LNHDA, CDR2 SQIVND (reference sequence). The CDR3 region is CASSILGQPTGELFF. DNA of the CDR3: TGTGCCAGTAGTATTTTGGGACAGCCCACCGGGGAGCTGTTTTTT.

This chain connects TRBV5-6 to TRBJ2-1; D gene ambiguous. The CDR3 totals 15 residues. Germline-derived CDR1 and CDR2 are SGHDT and YYEEEE. Trimming left V 0 bases short and J 0 bases short, with 7 bases between. The CDR3 protein is CASSLVLNSYNEQFF. DNA of the CDR3: TGTGCCAGCAGCTTGGTCCTGAACTCCTACAATGAGCAGTTCTTC.

The chain combines TRBV6-5 with TRBJ2-1; TRBD2 agrees at 7 bases. CDR3 length: 13 amino acids. The V and J ends lost 6 bases and 5 bases, in that order; junction bases with no gene match: 4. CDR1 and CDR2 (germline): MNHEY, SVGAGI. CDR3 in DNA: TGTGCCAGCAGGTCGGGACTAAACAATGAGCAGTTCTTC. Protein: CASRSGLNNEQFF.

The chain recombines TRBV4-1 with TRBJ1-6; D gene ambiguous. V gave up 0 bases and J gave up 8 bases, with 8 bases separating them. CDR1 is MGHRA, CDR2 YSYEKL, per germline. This CDR3 spans 14 amino acids. CDR3 in DNA: TGCGCCAGCAGCCAAGACCCTTCGGATTCACCCCTCCACTTT. Its translation: CASSQDPSDSPLHF.

This rearrangement joins TRBV19 to TRBJ2-7; 9 bases match TRBD1. The CDR3 spans 15 residues. Germline assignment: CDR1 LNHDA and CDR2 SQIVND (reference sequence). With V trimmed by 4 bases and J by 4 bases, 8 bases remained unmatched. The chain's CDR3 is CASSTDRGVQYEQYF. For the CDR3, the DNA is TGTGCCAGTAGTACAGACAGGGGGGTTCAATACGAGCAGTACTTC.

The gene calls are TRBV28 and TRBJ1-1; D remains unclear. Germline loops: CDR1 MDHEN, CDR2 SYDVKM. The CDR3 totals 12 residues. V gave up 7 bases and J gave up 2 bases, with 8 bases separating them. The CDR3 sequence: CASMGPNTEAFF. The CDR3 DNA is TGTGCCAGCATGGGCCCTAACACTGAAGCTTTCTTT.

The V and J genes are TRBV5-8 and TRBJ2-3; 10 bases are a match to TRBD2. The germline V gene has CDR1 SGHTS and CDR2 YDEGEE. Trimming took 0 bases from V and 6 from J; bases not matched to a gene: 7. CDR3 length equals 16 residues. CDR3 in amino acids: CASSLGVAGGSDTQYF. As DNA, the CDR3 is TGTGCCAGCAGCTTGGGGGTAGCGGGAGGATCGGATACGCAGTATTTT.

The chain is built from TRBV5-1 and TRBJ2-7, with D perhaps matching TRBD2 (5 bases). Germline CDR1 is SGHRS and CDR2 is YFSETQ. Trimming removed 2 bases from V and 4 bases from J, with 16 bases in between. CDR3 length: 15 amino acids. The CDR3 DNA reads as TGCGCCAGCAGCTTAAGACGGGGAGCCTCTTACGAGCAGTACTTC. Its translation: CASSLRRGASYEQYF.

The chain couples TRBV7-9 to TRBJ2-3; TRBD2 aligns across 10 bases. CDR3 length: 16 amino acids. The germline CDR1 and CDR2 sequences are SEHNR and FQNEAQ (reference sequence). With 5 bases clipped from V and 1 base from J, the junction kept 6 bases outside the gene matches. The CDR3 coding sequence is TGTGCCAGCAGCCCGAGCGGGGGGGGACGCACAGATACGCAGTATTTT. Amino acids: CASSPSGGGRTDTQYF.

The V call is TRBV6-5, the J call TRBJ2-1, with 7 bases that match TRBD2. This CDR3 spans 11 amino acids. J gave up 16 bases and V 3 bases, and 6 bases lay outside the gene matches. Germline V gives CDR1 MNHEY, CDR2 SVGAGI. CDR3 bases: TGTGCCAGCAGTTATAAGGGACTACTTTTCTTC. Translated: CASSYKGLLFF.

V is TRBV5-4 and J is TRBJ1-2; D not resolved. Per germline, CDR1 SGHNT and CDR2 YYREEE (reference sequence). With 5 bases removed from V and 6 bases from J, the gap between germline ends came to 14 bases. The CDR3 totals 13 residues. CDR3 coding DNA: TGTGCCAGCAGTCCGGTAGGAGGGAATGGCTACACCTTC. Protein product: CASSPVGGNGYTF. Drawing the rest from reference TRBV5-4 and TRBJ1-2, the complete variable domain is ETGVTQSPTHLIKTRGQQVTLRCSSQSGHNTVSWYQQALGQGPQFIFQYYREEENGRGNFPPRFSGLQFPNYSSELNVNALELDDSALYLCASSPVGGNGYTFGSGTRLTVV.

Turning to this clone: The sample holds other DNA sequences that translate to the same CDR3. The V gene is TRBV5-1, the J gene TRBJ2-7, with TRBD2 matching over 7 bases. The CDR3 has 15 residues. CDR1 is SGHRS, CDR2 YFSETQ, per germline. V dropped 2 bases and J dropped 0; count of bases not matched to a gene: 5. The CDR3 sequence: CASSLEAGSSYEQYF. DNA for the CDR3: TGCGCCAGCAGCTTAGAAGCGGGGAGCTCCTACGAGCAGTACTTC. Filled out from reference TRBV5-1 and TRBJ2-7, the complete variable domain reads KAGVTQTPRYLIKTRGQQVTLSCSPISGHRSVSWYQQTPGQGLQFLFEYFSETQRNKGNFPGRFSGRQFSNSRSEMNVSTLELGDSALYLCASSLEAGSSYEQYFGPGTRLTVT.

The chain joins TRBV11-3 to TRBJ2-2; D is uncertain. The CDR3 is made up of 14 amino acids. Looked up from germline, CDR1 is SGHNT and CDR2 is YENEEA. The V end lost 6 bases, the J end lost 1 base, and 9 bases lay between the germline ends. The CDR3 sequence: CASSYAMNTGELFF. In nucleotides, the CDR3 is TGTGCCAGCAGTTACGCCATGAACACCGGGGAGCTGTTTTTT.